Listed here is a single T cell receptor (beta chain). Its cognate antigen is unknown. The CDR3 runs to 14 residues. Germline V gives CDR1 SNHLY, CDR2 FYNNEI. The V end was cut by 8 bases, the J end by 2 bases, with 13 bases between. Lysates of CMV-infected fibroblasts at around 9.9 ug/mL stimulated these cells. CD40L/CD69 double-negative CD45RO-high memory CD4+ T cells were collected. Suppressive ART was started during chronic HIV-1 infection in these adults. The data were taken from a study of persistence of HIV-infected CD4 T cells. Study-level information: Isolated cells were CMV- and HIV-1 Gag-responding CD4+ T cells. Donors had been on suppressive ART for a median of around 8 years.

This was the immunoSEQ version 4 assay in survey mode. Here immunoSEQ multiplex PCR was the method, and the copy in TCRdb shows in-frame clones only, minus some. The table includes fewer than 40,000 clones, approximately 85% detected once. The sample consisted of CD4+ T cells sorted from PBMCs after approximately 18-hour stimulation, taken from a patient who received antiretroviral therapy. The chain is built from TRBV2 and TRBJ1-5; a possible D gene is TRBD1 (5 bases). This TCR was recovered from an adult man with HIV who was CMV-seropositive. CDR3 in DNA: TGTGCCAGCGGGGGTAATAGGGGCAATCAGCCCCAGCATTTT. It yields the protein CASGGNRGNQPQHF.